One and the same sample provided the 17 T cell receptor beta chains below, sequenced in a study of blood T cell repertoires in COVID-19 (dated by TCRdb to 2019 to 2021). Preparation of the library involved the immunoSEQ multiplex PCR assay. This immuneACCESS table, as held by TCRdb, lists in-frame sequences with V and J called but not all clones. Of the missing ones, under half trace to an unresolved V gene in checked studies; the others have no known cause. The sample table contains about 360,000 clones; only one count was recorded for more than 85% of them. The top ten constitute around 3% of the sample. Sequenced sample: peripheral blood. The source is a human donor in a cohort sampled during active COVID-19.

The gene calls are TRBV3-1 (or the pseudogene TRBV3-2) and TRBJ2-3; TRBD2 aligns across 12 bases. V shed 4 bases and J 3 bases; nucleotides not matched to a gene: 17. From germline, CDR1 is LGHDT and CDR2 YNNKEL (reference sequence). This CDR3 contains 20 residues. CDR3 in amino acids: CASSPTGWTSGNWATDTQYF. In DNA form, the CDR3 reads TGTGCCAGCAGCCCTACGGGTTGGACTAGCGGGAACTGGGCGACAGATACGCAGTATTTT.

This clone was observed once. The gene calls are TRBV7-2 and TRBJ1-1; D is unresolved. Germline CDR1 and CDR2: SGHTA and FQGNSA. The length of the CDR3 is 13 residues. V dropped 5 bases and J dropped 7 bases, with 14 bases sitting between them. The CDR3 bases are TGTGCCAGCAGCCTCACAAGAAAGATTGAAGCTTTCTTT. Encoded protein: CASSLTRKIEAFF.

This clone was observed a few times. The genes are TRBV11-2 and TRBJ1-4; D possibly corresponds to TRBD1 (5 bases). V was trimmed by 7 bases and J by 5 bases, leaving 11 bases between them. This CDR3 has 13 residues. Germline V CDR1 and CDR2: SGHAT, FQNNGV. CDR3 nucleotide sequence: TGTGCCAGCATCGGACAACCCAATGAAAAACTGTTTTTT. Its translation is CASIGQPNEKLFF.

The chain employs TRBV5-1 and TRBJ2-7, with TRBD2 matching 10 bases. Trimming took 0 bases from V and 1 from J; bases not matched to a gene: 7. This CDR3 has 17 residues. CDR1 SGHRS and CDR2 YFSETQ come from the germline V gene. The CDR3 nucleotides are TGCGCCAGCAGCTTGGACGCTAGCGGGGGCGGGTCCTACGAGCAGTACTTC. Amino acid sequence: CASSLDASGGGSYEQYF.

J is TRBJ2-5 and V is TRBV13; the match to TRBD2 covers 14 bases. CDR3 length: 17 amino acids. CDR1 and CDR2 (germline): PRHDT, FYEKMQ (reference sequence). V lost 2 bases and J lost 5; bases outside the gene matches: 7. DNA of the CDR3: TGTGCCAGCAGCTTAATGGGACTAGCGGGAGAGTTGGAGACCCAGTACTTC. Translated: CASSLMGLAGELETQYF.

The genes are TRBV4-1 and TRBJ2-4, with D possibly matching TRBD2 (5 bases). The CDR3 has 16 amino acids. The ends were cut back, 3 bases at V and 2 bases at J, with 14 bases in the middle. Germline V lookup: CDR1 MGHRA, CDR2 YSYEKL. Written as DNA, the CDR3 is TGCGCCAGCAGCCACCCTCCGGGGAAGACCAAAAACATTCAGTACTTC. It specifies CASSHPPGKTKNIQYF.

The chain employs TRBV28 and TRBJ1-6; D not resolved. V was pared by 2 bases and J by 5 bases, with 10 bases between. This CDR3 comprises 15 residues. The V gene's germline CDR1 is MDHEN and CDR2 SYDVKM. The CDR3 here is CASSLTSGNNSPLHF. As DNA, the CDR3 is TGTGCCAGCAGTTTAACGTCAGGAAATAATTCACCCCTCCACTTT.

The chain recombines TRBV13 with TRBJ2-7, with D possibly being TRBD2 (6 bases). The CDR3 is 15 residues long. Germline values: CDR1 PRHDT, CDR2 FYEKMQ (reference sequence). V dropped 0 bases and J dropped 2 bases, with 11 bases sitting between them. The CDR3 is CASSLGVSGTYEQYF. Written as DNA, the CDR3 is TGTGCCAGCAGCTTAGGTGTTAGCGGAACCTACGAGCAGTACTTC.

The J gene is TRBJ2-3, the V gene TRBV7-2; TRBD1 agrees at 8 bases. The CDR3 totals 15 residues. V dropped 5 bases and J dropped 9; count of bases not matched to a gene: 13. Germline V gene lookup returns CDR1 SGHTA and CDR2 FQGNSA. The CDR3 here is CASSARDRTLETQYF. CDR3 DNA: TGTGCCAGCAGCGCCCGGGACAGGACGCTGGAGACGCAGTATTTT.

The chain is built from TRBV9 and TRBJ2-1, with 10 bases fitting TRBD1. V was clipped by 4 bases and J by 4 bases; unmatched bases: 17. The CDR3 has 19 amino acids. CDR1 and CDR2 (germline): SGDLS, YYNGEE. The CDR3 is CASSSRDRGKLSMYNEQFF. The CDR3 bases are TGTGCCAGCAGCAGCCGGGACAGGGGCAAATTAAGTATGTACAATGAGCAGTTCTTC.

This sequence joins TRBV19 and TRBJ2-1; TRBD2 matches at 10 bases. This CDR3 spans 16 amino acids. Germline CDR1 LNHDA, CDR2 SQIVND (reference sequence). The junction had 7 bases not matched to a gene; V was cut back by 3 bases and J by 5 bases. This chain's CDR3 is CASSMRITSGNNEQFF. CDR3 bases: TGTGCCAGTAGTATGAGGATAACTAGCGGGAACAATGAGCAGTTCTTC.

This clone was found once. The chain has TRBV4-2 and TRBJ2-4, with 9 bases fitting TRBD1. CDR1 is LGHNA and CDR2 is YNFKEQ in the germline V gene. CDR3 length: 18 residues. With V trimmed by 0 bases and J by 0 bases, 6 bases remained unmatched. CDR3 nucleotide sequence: TGTGCCAGCAGCCAAGATGGGGACAGGGTCGGAGCCAAAAACATTCAGTACTTC. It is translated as CASSQDGDRVGAKNIQYF.

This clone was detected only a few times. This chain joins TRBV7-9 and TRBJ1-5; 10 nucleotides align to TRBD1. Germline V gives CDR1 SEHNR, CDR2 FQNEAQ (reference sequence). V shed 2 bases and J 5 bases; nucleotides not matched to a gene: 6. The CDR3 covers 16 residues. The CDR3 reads CASSLWSGTGDQPQHF. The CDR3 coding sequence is TGTGCCAGCAGCTTATGGTCTGGGACAGGGGATCAGCCCCAGCATTTT.

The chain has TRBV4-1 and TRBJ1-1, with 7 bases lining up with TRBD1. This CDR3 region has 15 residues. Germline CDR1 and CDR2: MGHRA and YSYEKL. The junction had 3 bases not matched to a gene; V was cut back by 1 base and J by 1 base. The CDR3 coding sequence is TGCGCCAGCAGCCAAGGATGGGACAGGAACACTGAAGCTTTCTTT. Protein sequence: CASSQGWDRNTEAFF.

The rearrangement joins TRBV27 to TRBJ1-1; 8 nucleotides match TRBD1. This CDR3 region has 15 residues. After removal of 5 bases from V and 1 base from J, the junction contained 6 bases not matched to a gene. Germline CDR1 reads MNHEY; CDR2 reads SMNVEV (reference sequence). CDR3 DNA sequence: TGTGCCAGCAGTGTCCAGGGGGCTGAGAACACTGAAGCTTTCTTT. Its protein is CASSVQGAENTEAFF.

DNA for the CDR3: TGTGCCAGCAGCCAGACCGGACAGTCCGAGCAGTACTTC. It is translated as CASSQTGQSEQYF. The chain has TRBV16 and TRBJ2-7, with D tentatively TRBD1 (6 bases). The V end was cut by 3 bases, the J end by 6 bases, with 12 bases between. Germline CDR1 and CDR2: KGHSY and FQNENV. The CDR3 is 13 amino acids.

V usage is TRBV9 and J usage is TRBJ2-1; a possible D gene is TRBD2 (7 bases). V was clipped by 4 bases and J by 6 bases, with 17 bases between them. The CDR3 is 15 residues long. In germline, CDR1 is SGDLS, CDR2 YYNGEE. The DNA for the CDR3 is TGTGCCAGCAGCTCCTCGGGGGGCCCTCTCAATGAGCAGTTCTTC. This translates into CASSSSGGPLNEQFF.